This T cell receptor beta chain was recovered during a study of T cell responses to AZD1222 COVID-19 vaccine. Notes on the study in general: The repertoires were collected only after the peak T cell response.

The table came from immunoSEQ multiplex PCR; TCRdb's copy has only in-frame clones and leaves some out. The sample contains fewer than 200,000 clones, 90% to 95% of which appear only once. The trim removed 8 bases at V and 8 bases at J, leaving 10 bases unmatched. CDR1 is PRHDT, CDR2 FYEKMQ, per germline (reference sequence). The CDR3 runs to 13 residues. On this clone: The antigen remains undetermined.

Source: peripheral blood, taken on day 0 of MenACWY control vaccination. This TCR came from an adult in good health. The chain carries TRBV13 and TRBJ1-2, with 8 bases fitting TRBD1. The DNA of the CDR3 is TGTGCCAGCCAAGGACAGGGTTACTTCGGCTACACCTTC. Its protein is CASQGQGYFGYTF.